These 5 T cell receptor beta chains came from one sample sequenced in a study of T cells after yellow fever vaccination (dated by TCRdb to the late 2010s). This sample's treatment or condition label indicates: live attenuated yellow fever vaccine strain. The library relied on 5' RACE. Sequencing took place on an Illumina HiSeq 2500. TCRdb cleaned the public reads at Q25 with fastp, built clones with MiXCR and kept in-frame beta chains. All rows with the same CDR3 protein become a single entry with the most common DNA and genes. Recorded for this sample are 300,000 to 400,000 distinct CDR3 sequences; about 6% of them occurred a single time. The ten largest clones represent 15% of the sample. The sample was PBMCs, taken 5 days after the yellow fever booster vaccination. The source of these receptors is a man younger than 45 who received the YFV17D yellow fever vaccine.

About this clonotype: An end of the junction differs from the germline gene, which may be a read error. The gene calls are TRBV20-1 and TRBJ2-5; TRBD2 matches at 9 bases. CDR1 is DFQATT and CDR2 is SNEGSKA in the germline V gene (reference sequence). The CDR3 length is 16 residues. The CDR3 protein is CCASIELAGPAGTQYF. The CDR3, as DNA: TGCTGTGCTAGTATTGAGCTAGCGGGGCCGGCGGGGACCCAGTACTTC.

This clonotype was counted a few times. The chain links TRBV11-2 to TRBJ1-4; D gene ambiguous. CDR1 and CDR2 (germline): SGHAT, FQNNGV. CDR3 length: 12 amino acids. The V gene lost 0 bases and the J gene lost 8 bases, with 4 bases spanning the gap. The CDR3 nucleotides read TGTGCCAGCAGCTTAGAGGGAGAAAAACTGTTTTTT. It yields the protein CASSLEGEKLFF.

The chain links TRBV6-1 to TRBJ2-5; possible D gene TRBD2, 6 bases. V lost 3 bases to trimming and J lost 2 bases, with 16 bases between them. There are 16 residues in the CDR3. Germline CDR1 is MNHNS and CDR2 is SASEGT. The CDR3 reads CASSDGRLVTQETQYF. CDR3 nucleotide sequence: TGTGCCAGCAGTGATGGGAGGTTGGTAACGCAAGAGACCCAGTACTTC.

The chain employs TRBV9 and TRBJ2-5; D gene uncertain. CDR1 SGDLS and CDR2 YYNGEE come from the germline V gene. The CDR3 is 17 residues long. V was trimmed by 0 bases and J by 1 base, leaving 16 bases between them. CDR3 DNA: TGTGCCAGCAGCGTAGCCCCCCGGTACTCCGGCCAAGAGACCCAGTACTTC. Its protein is CASSVAPRYSGQETQYF.

This clonotype was seen more than once but under ten times. V gene TRBV7-2 combines with J gene TRBJ1-5, with D possibly being TRBD1 (5 bases). The CDR3 runs 17 residues. The V end was cut by 4 bases, the J end by 0 bases, with 16 bases between. Germline V CDR1 and CDR2: SGHTA, FQGNSA. The CDR3 loop is CASSSSARDGSNQPQHF. CDR3 in DNA: TGTGCCAGCAGCTCAAGCGCCAGGGACGGTAGCAATCAGCCCCAGCATTTT.